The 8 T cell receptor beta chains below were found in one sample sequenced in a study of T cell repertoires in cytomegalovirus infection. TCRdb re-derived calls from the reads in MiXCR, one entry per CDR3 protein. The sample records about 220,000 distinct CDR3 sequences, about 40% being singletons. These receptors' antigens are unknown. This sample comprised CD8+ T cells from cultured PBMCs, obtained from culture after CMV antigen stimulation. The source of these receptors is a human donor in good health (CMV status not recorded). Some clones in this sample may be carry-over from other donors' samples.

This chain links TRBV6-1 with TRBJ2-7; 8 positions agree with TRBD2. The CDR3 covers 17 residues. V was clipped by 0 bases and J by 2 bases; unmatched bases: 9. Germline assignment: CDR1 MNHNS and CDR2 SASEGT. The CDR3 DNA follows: TGTGCCAGCAGTGAAGCGGAGACGGGGGGGACGACCTACGAGCAGTACTTC. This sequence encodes CASSEAETGGTTYEQYF.

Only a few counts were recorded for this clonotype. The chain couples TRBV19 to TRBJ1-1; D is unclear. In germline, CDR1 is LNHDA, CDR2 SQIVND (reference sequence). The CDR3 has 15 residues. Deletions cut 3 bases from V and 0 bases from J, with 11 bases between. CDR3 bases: TGTGCCAGTAGTATCCGACGGTCACTGAACACTGAAGCTTTCTTT. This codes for CASSIRRSLNTEAFF.

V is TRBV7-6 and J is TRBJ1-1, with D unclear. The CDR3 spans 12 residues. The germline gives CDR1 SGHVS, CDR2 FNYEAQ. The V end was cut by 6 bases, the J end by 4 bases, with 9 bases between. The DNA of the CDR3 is TGTGCCAGCAGTCATAAGGGCACTGAAGCTTTCTTT. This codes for CASSHKGTEAFF.

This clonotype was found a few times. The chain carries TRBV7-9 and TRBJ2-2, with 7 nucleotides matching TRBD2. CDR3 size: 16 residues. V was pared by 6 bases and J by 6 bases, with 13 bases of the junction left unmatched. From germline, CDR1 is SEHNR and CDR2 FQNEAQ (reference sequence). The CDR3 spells CASRPEGAGDAGELFF. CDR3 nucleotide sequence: TGTGCCAGCAGACCCGAAGGCGCGGGAGACGCCGGGGAGCTGTTTTTT.

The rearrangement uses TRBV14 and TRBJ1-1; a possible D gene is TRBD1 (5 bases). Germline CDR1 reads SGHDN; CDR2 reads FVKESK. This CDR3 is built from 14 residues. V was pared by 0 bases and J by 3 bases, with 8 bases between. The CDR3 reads CASSQDEGHTEAFF. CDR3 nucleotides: TGTGCCAGCAGCCAAGATGAGGGGCACACTGAAGCTTTCTTT.

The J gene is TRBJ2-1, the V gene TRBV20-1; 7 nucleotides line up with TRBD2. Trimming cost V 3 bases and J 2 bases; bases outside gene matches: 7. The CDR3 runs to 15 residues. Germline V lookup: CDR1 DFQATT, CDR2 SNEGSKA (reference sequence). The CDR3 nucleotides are TGCAGTGCTAGTCCCCCCGGGGGGACCTACAATGAGCAGTTCTTC. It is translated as CSASPPGGTYNEQFF.

CDR3 sequence (DNA): TGTGCCAGCAGCCAAGGAAGGGGACTAACCTACGAGCAGTACTTC. Protein: CASSQGRGLTYEQYF. The chain is built from TRBV14 and TRBJ2-7; 7 nucleotides match TRBD2. The V gene end was trimmed by 1 base and the J gene end by 2 bases; junction bases not matched to a gene: 5. CDR3 length: 15 amino acids. Looked up from germline, CDR1 is SGHDN and CDR2 is FVKESK.

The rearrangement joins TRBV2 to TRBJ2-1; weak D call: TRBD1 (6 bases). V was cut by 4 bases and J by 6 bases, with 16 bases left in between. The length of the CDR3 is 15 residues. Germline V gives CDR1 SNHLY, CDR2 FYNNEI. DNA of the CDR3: TGTGCCAGCAGTGCGGGGCCAGGGGTATCCAATGAGCAGTTCTTC. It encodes CASSAGPGVSNEQFF.